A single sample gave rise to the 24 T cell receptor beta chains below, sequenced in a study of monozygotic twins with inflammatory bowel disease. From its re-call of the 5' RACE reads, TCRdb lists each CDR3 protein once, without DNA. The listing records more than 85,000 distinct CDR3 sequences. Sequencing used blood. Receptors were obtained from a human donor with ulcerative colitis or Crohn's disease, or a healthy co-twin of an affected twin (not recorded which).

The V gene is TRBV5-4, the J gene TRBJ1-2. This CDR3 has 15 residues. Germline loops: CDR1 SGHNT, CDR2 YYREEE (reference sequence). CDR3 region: CASRSETGALHGYTF.

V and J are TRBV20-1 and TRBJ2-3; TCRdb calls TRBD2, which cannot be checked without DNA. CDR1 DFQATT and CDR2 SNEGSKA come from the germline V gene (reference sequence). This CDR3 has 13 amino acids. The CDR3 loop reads CSVDPSGTDTQYF.

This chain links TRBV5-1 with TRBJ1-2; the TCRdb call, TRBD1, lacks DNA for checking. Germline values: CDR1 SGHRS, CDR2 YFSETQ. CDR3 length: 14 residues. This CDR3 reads CASSLGSGGYGYTF. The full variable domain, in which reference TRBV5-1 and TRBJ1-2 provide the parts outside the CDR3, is KAGVTQTPRYLIKTRGQQVTLSCSPISGHRSVSWYQQTPGQGLQFLFEYFSETQRNKGNFPGRFSGRQFSNSRSEMNVSTLELGDSALYLCASSLGSGGYGYTFGSGTRLTVV.

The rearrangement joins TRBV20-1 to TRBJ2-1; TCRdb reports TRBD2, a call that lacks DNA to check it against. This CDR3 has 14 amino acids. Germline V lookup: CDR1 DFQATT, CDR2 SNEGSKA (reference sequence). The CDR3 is CSARDLAGVLEQFF.

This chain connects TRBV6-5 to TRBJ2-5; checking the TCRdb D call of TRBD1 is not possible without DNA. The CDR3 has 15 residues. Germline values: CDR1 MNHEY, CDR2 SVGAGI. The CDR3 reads CASSYGQPGRETQYF.

CDR3 protein: CASSLGNFGIDNEQFF. This rearrangement joins TRBV11-2 to TRBJ2-1. CDR3 size: 16 residues. Germline V gene data show CDR1 as SGHAT and CDR2 as FQNNGV.

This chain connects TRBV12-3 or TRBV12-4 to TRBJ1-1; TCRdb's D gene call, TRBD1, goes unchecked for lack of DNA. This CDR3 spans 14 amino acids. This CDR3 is CASSWTGGDTEAFF.

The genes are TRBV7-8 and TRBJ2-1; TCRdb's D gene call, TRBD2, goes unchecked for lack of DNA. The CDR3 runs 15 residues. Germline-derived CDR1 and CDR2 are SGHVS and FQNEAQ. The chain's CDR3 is CASSLQGLQYNEQFF.

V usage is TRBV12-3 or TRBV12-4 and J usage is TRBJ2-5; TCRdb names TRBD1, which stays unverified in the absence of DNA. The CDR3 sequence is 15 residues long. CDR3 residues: CASSQHQGADETQYF.

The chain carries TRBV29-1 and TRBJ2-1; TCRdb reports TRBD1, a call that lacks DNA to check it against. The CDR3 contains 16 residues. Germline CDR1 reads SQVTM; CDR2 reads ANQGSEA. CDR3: CSVGDMGSLAYNEQFF.

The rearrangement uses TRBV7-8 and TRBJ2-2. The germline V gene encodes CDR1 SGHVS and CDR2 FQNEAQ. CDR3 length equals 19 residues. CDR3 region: CASSLAYKSERGRTGELFF.

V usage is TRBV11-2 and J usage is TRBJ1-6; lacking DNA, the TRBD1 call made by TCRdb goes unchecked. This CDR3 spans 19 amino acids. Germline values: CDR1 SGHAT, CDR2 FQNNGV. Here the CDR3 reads CASSARTGLGGSYNSPLHF.

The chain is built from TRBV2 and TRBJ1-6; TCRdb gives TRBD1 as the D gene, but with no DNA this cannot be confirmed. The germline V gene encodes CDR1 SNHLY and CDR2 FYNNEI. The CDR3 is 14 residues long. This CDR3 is CASSEPWGVSPLHF. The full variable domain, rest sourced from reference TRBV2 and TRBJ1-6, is EPEVTQTPSHQVTQMGQEVILRCVPISNHLYFYWYRQILGQKVEFLVSFYNNEISEKSEIFDDQFSVERPDGSNFTLKIRSTKLEDSAMYFCASSEPWGVSPLHFGNGTRLTVT.

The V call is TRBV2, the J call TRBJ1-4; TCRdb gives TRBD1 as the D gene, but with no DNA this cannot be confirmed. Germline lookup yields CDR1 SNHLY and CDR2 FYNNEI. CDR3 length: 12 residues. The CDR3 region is CASSVTGEKLFF.

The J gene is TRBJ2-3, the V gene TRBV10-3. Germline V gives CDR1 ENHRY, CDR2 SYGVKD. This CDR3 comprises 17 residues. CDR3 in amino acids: CAISEGADGRSTDTQYF.

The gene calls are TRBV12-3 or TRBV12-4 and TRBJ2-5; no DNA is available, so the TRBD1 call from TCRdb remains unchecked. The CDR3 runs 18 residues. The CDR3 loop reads CASSLRVGTSGYEETQYF.

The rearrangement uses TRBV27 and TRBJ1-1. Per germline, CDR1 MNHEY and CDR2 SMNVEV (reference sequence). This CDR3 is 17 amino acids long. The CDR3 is CASSPLPYGEGNTEAFF.

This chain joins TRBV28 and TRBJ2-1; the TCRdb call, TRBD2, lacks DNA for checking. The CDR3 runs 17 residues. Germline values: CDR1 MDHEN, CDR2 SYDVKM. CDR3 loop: CASSLFGLAGDYNEQFF.

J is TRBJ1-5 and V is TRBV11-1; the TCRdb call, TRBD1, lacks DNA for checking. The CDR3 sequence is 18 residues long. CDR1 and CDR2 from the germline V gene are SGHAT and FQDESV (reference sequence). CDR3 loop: CASSSTPWGSNGNQPQHF. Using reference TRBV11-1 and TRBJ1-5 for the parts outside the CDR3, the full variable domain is EAEVAQSPRYKITEKSQAVAFWCDPISGHATLYWYRQILGQGPELLVQFQDESVVDDSQLPKDRFSAERLKGVDSTLKIQPAELGDSAMYLCASSSTPWGSNGNQPQHFGDGTRLSIL.

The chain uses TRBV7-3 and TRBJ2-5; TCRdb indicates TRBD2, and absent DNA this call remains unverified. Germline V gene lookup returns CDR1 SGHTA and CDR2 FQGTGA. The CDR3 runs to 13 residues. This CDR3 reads CASGASPQETQYF.

The CDR3 is CASSWTGVDEQYF. This rearrangement joins TRBV5-6 to TRBJ2-7; lacking DNA, the TRBD1 call made by TCRdb goes unchecked. The CDR3 length is 13 residues. CDR1 and CDR2 from the germline V gene are SGHDT and YYEEEE.

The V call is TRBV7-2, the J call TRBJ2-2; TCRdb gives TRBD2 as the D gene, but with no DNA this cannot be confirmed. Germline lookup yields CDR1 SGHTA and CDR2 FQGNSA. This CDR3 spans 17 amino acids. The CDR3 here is CASSLVPGVRATGELFF.

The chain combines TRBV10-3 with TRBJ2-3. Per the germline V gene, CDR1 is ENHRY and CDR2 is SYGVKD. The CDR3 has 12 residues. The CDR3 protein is CAIRGLADTQYF.

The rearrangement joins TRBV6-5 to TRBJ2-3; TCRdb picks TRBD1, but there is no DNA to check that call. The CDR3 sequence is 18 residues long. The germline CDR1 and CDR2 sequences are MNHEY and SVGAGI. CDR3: CASSYTNPGTLSTDTQYF.